The clone carrying this T cell receptor (beta chain) was seen a few times. Its cognate antigen is unknown. The sample is drawn from a study of radiation and T cells in renal cell carcinoma. About the research overall: Nephrectomy followed 15 Gy stereotactic body radiation by 4 weeks. The study, taken as a whole, reports: From baseline, blood top tumor clonotypes peaked at 2 weeks post-radiation.

Germline lookup yields CDR1 LNHDA and CDR2 SQIVND (reference sequence). The CDR3 consists of 15 residues. V was pared by 9 bases and J by 0 bases, with 15 bases between. TCRdb's table, derived via immunoSEQ multiplex PCR, lists solely in-frame clones and lacks some. The sample shows just over 150,000 clones, around 90% of them seen only once. The time point here: blood 2 weeks post-SBRT. Treatment: 15 Gy SBRT to primary tumor, nephrectomy 4 weeks later. After SBRT, blood was collected at 2 and 4 weeks, plus baseline. The patient's renal cell carcinoma had clear cell pathology. The TCR originated in a woman aged 45-65 years with renal cell carcinoma. Sample: blood, taken from a patient whose treatment included radiotherapy and nephrectomy. The gene calls are TRBV19 and TRBJ1-5, with D perhaps TRBD1 (6 bases). The DNA of the CDR3 is TGTGCCAGCAGGACAGTGGGGAATAGCAATCAGCCCCAGCATTTT. Protein: CASRTVGNSNQPQHF.